The rows below give T cell receptor beta chains drawn from one sample of a study of cytotoxic CD8 clonotypes in ibrutinib-treated CLL. The data were produced by immunoSEQ multiplex PCR, yet TCRdb's version contains in-frame clones alone and is incomplete. There are about 130,000 clones in the sample; approximately 85% occur only once, and roughly 1.9% lies in the top ten. Sample: PBMCs, taken after 24 months of ibrutinib treatment. The receptors were gathered from a human donor with chronic lymphocytic leukemia. CDR3s include the opening cysteine and the closing phenylalanine or tryptophan. Fields, in order: clone size, D gene, J gene, V gene, CDR3 DNA, CDR3 protein. The D gene is left open where the match is weak. Clone sizes are given selectively: once, few, many, or a class where the clone is expanded.

size: once; D: TRBD1; J: TRBJ2-1; V: TRBV6-6; DNA: TGTGCCAGCAGTAGCCGATCAGGGGGCGTTGAGCAGTTCTTC; CDR3: CASSSRSGGVEQFF
size: NA; D: NA; J: TRBJ1-6; V: TRBV7-3; DNA: TGTGCCAGCAGCTTAGGGGGACAAAGCTATAATTCACCCCTCCACTTT; CDR3: CASSLGGQSYNSPLHF
size: NA; D: NA; J: TRBJ2-4; V: TRBV20-1; DNA: TGCAGTGCTAGGGACAGATACATTCAGTACTTC; CDR3: CSARDRYIQYF
size: NA; D: NA; J: TRBJ1-3; V: TRBV30; DNA: TGTGCCTGGAGTGGTACCGGCAGTCTTTACTCTGGAAACACCATATATTTT; CDR3: CAWSGTGSLYSGNTIYF
size: NA; D: NA; J: TRBJ2-7; V: TRBV7-8; DNA: TGTGCCAGCAGCTTAGCGGCGCAAACCTCCTACGAGCAGTACTTC; CDR3: CASSLAAQTSYEQYF
size: NA; D: TRBD1; J: TRBJ1-2; V: TRBV28; DNA: TGTGCCAGCAGCATGGGACAGTCCTATGGCTACACCTTC; CDR3: CASSMGQSYGYTF
size: NA; D: NA; J: TRBJ2-3; V: TRBV27; DNA: TGTGCCAGCAGCAGACAACGACTGCCGACAGTTCCAGATACGCAGTATTTT; CDR3: CASSRQRLPTVPDTQYF
size: NA; D: TRBD2; J: TRBJ2-1; V: TRBV5-1; DNA: TGCGCCACCCCCGAGCCGAAGTGCCTAGCGGAGGCCTACAATGAGCAGTTCTTC; CDR3: CATPEPKCLAEAYNEQFF
size: NA; D: TRBD1; J: TRBJ2-2; V: TRBV28; DNA: TGTGCCAGCAGTTTAGACAGGGGCACCGGGGAGCTGTTTTTT; CDR3: CASSLDRGTGELFF
size: NA; D: TRBD1; J: TRBJ2-5; V: TRBV9; DNA: TGTGCCAGCAGCAAATCCGGGACAGAAGAGGGGACCCAGTACTTC; CDR3: CASSKSGTEEGTQYF
size: NA; D: TRBD2; J: TRBJ2-7; V: TRBV7-6; DNA: TGTGCCAGCAGTCTTACTAGCGGGAGTCGACGGGGCTCCTACGAGCAGTACTTC; CDR3: CASSLTSGSRRGSYEQYF
size: NA; D: NA; J: TRBJ1-1; V: TRBV28; DNA: TGTGCCAGCAGGGAGGGGAGGGTCGGGTACACTGAAGCTTTCTTT; CDR3: CASREGRVGYTEAFF
size: once; D: TRBD1; J: TRBJ2-2; V: TRBV10-3; DNA: TGTGCCATCAGGGACACAGGGGGTTCGAACACCGGGGAGCTGTTTTTT; CDR3: CAIRDTGGSNTGELFF
size: NA; D: TRBD1; J: TRBJ2-7; V: TRBV7-9; DNA: TGTGCCAGCAGCTTAATTGGGGACAGGGGGCACAACGAGCAGTACTTC; CDR3: CASSLIGDRGHNEQYF
size: NA; D: NA; J: TRBJ2-7; V: TRBV7-2; DNA: TGTGCCAGCAGTCCTGATCCGGGACGGGTATACGAGCAGTACTTC; CDR3: CASSPDPGRVYEQYF
size: NA; D: NA; J: TRBJ2-5; V: TRBV5-1; DNA: TGCGCCAGCAGCTTACCCCCGGGGCTACGGTCGGAGACCCAGTACTTC; CDR3: CASSLPPGLRSETQYF
size: NA; D: NA; J: TRBJ1-3; V: TRBV18; DNA: TGTGCCAGCTCACCACAAGTCAGCGCTAACTCTGGAAACACCATATATTTT; CDR3: CASSPQVSANSGNTIYF
size: NA; D: TRBD1; J: TRBJ1-4; V: TRBV18; DNA: TGTGCCAGCTCACCACGGGACAGGGGATGGGAAAAACTGTTTTTT; CDR3: CASSPRDRGWEKLFF
size: once; D: NA; J: TRBJ2-7; V: TRBV6-1; DNA: TGTGCCAGCATGAAAGGAGGGACAACCTACGAGCAGTACTTC; CDR3: CASMKGGTTYEQYF
size: NA; D: TRBD1; J: TRBJ1-5; V: TRBV6-1; DNA: TGTGCCAGCAGTGGGACAGGGGGCAGCCCTTATAGCAATCAGCCCCAGCATTTT; CDR3: CASSGTGGSPYSNQPQHF
size: NA; D: NA; J: TRBJ2-1; V: TRBV19; DNA: TGTGCCAGTAGCATATCGGCGGTCAGCTCCTACAATGAGCAGTTCTTC; CDR3: CASSISAVSSYNEQFF
size: NA; D: NA; J: TRBJ1-1; V: TRBV5-6; DNA: TGTGCCAGCAGCTTGGGAGGGAACACTGAAGCTTTCTTT; CDR3: CASSLGGNTEAFF
size: NA; D: NA; J: TRBJ1-1; V: TRBV4-1; DNA: TGCGCCAGCAGCCAAGGTGGAGGGTTTGACACTGAAGCTTTCTTT; CDR3: CASSQGGGFDTEAFF
size: few; D: NA; J: TRBJ1-2; V: TRBV28; DNA: TGTGCCAGCAGTTTATCCGGTAACTATGGCTACACCTTC; CDR3: CASSLSGNYGYTF
size: NA; D: NA; J: TRBJ2-3; V: TRBV19; DNA: TGTGCCAGTAGTTGGATCGGTCGGGGGAGATCTAGCACAGATACGCAGTATTTT; CDR3: CASSWIGRGRSSTDTQYF
size: NA; D: NA; J: TRBJ1-5; V: TRBV6-1; DNA: TGTGCCAGCAGCGAAGGACAGCTTCCTAATCAGCCCCAGCATTTT; CDR3: CASSEGQLPNQPQHF
size: NA; D: TRBD2; J: TRBJ2-2; V: TRBV7-9; DNA: TGTGCCAGCAGCCATATGACTAGCGGGAGAGGGAGTGGCACCGGGGAGCTGTTTTTT; CDR3: CASSHMTSGRGSGTGELFF